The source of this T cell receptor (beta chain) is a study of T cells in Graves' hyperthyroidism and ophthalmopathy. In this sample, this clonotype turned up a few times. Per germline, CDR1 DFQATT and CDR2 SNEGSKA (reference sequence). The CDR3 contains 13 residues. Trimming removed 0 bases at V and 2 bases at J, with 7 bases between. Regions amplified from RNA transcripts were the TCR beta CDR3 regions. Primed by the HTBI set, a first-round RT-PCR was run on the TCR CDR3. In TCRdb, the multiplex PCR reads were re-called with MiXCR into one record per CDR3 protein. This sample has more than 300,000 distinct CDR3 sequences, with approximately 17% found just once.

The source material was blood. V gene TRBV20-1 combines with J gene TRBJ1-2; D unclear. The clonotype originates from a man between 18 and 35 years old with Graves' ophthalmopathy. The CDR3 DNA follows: TGCAGTGCTAGAGACTTCCTCAACTATGGCTACACCTTC. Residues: CSARDFLNYGYTF.